This T cell receptor beta chain emerged from a study of spatial heterogeneity in lung cancer. Study-wide results and limits: How many expanded intratumoral alpha and beta TCRs were present tracked the tumor mutation count, which was a count of nonsynonymous mutations.

Specified time point: sample taken at primary tumor resection. The CDR3 is 13 residues long. Germline V gene data show CDR1 as SQVTM and CDR2 as ANQGSEA. Trimming took 6 bases from V and 2 from J, leaving 12 bases between them. The table lists this clonotype with many counts. Its antigen is currently unknown. TCRdb itself ran the 5' RACE reads through MiXCR, one entry per CDR3 protein. The sample lists tens of thousands of distinct CDR3 sequences; about a sixth were seen once. The sample in question was lung tumor tissue, obtained at surgery. The sequence was obtained from a female donor with early-stage non-small cell lung cancer. The genes are TRBV29-1 and TRBJ2-3; D perhaps matches TRBD1 (6 bases). CDR3 bases: TGCAGCGTGGAGAGGACAGCCACAGATACGCAGTATTTT. Its translation is CSVERTATDTQYF.